Listed below are T cell receptor beta chains from one sample, sequenced in a study of blood T cell repertoires in COVID-19. TCRdb's copy holds only in-frame clones and misses some; the assay was immunoSEQ multiplex PCR. The repertoire holds some 80,000 clones, with around 84% as singletons. Sequenced input: peripheral blood. Source of these receptors: a man in his sixties with COVID-19, enrolled during active disease. Each CDR3 is given with its conserved first and last residue. D genes are given only for firm matches. Clone size is shown for a subset of rows, as once, few, many or a class of expanded clone.

clone_size	cdr3_length	v_call	j_call	d_call	cdr3_aa	cdr3_nt
-	15	TRBV7-2	TRBJ1-6	TRBD1	CASSLSGQAALPLHF	TGTGCCAGCAGCTTATCGGGACAGGCCGCTCTGCCCCTCCACTTT
-	12	TRBV7-9	TRBJ1-6	TRBD1	CASSERQGPLHF	TGTGCCAGCAGCGAGCGACAGGGCCCCCTCCACTTT
-	15	TRBV18	TRBJ2-7	-	CASSPTGLLSYEQYF	TGTGCCAGCTCACCAACAGGGCTTCTATCCTACGAGCAGTACTTC
-	14	TRBV19	TRBJ2-7	TRBD1	CASSIARQGYEQYF	TGTGCCAGTAGTATAGCCCGACAGGGCTACGAGCAGTACTTC
-	17	TRBV7-6	TRBJ2-5	TRBD2	CASSSGLAGGVGETQYF	TGTGCCAGCAGTTCCGGACTAGCGGGAGGAGTGGGAGAGACCCAGTACTTC
-	14	TRBV6-5	TRBJ1-2	TRBD1	CASRAGGGNYGYTF	TGTGCCAGCAGAGCAGGGGGCGGAAACTATGGCTACACCTTC
-	17	TRBV4-1	TRBJ1-1	TRBD1	CASSRNLGQGKRTEAFF	TGCGCCAGCAGCCGAAATCTAGGACAGGGTAAACGCACTGAAGCTTTCTTT
-	16	TRBV25-1	TRBJ2-2	-	CASSDNSTGNTGELFF	TGTGCCAGCAGTGATAATTCTACAGGGAACACCGGGGAGCTGTTTTTT
-	14	TRBV10-1	TRBJ2-2	TRBD2	CASTGLAGTGELFF	TGCGCCAGCACGGGACTAGCGGGGACCGGGGAGCTGTTTTTT
-	13	TRBV5-4	TRBJ2-1	-	CASSFPQGPEQFF	TGTGCCAGCAGCTTCCCTCAGGGCCCTGAGCAGTTCTTC
-	18	TRBV5-1	TRBJ2-3	TRBD2	CASSLGTSGGAGTDTQYF	TGCGCCAGCAGCCTAGGGACTAGCGGGGGGGCCGGGACAGATACGCAGTATTTT
-	9	TRBV25-1	TRBJ2-5	-	CAVGETQYF	TGTGCCGTCGGGGAGACCCAGTACTTC
-	13	TRBV7-3	TRBJ2-1	-	CASSLRRDSEQFF	TGTGCCAGCAGCTTAAGGAGGGACTCGGAGCAGTTCTTC
-	15	TRBV9	TRBJ1-2	-	CASSTQTGGNYGYTF	TGTGCCAGCAGCACCCAGACAGGAGGCAACTATGGCTACACCTTC
-	12	TRBV19	TRBJ2-3	-	CASSIVSQAQYF	TGTGCCAGTAGTATAGTTTCCCAGGCGCAGTATTTT
-	16	TRBV11-2	TRBJ2-3	-	CASSSLAGSVLDTQYF	TGTGCCAGCAGCTCCCTGGCAGGTTCGGTGTTGGATACGCAGTATTTT
once	17	TRBV4-2	TRBJ2-2	TRBD2	CASSQDYAGANTGELFF	TGTGCCAGCAGCCAAGATTACGCGGGGGCGAACACCGGGGAGCTGTTTTTT
once	14	TRBV18	TRBJ2-7	-	CASSPTRGDHEQYF	TGTGCCAGCTCACCAACCAGGGGAGATCACGAGCAGTACTTC
once	16	TRBV24-1	TRBJ2-3	TRBD2	CATSDYTGLAGGSQYF	TGTGCCACCAGCGACTACACGGGACTAGCGGGAGGGTCGCAGTATTTT
-	14	TRBV29-1	TRBJ2-2	TRBD2	CSVDVRGGPGELFF	TGCAGCGTTGATGTGCGGGGGGGCCCTGGGGAGCTGTTTTTT
-	14	TRBV5-5	TRBJ2-5	TRBD1	CASSFGQGLETQYF	TGTGCCAGCAGCTTTGGACAGGGTTTGGAGACCCAGTACTTC
-	13	TRBV7-2	TRBJ1-1	TRBD1	CASSLVRTGPAFF	TGTGCCAGCAGCTTAGTACGGACAGGGCCAGCTTTCTTT
-	15	TRBV18	TRBJ2-1	TRBD1	CASSPPGQGGNEQFF	TGTGCCAGCTCACCACCGGGACAGGGTGGGAATGAGCAGTTCTTC
-	13	TRBV5-4	TRBJ2-1	-	CASSRLDYNEQFF	TGTGCCAGCAGCCGACTAGACTACAATGAGCAGTTCTTC
-	15	TRBV5-4	TRBJ2-1	-	CASSPAGASYNEQFF	TGTGCCAGCAGCCCCGCTGGGGCCTCCTACAATGAGCAGTTCTTC
-	15	TRBV6-5	TRBJ1-2	TRBD1	CASSRDREIIYGYTF	TGTGCCAGCAGTCGCGACAGGGAAATTATTTATGGCTACACCTTC
-	17	TRBV4-2	TRBJ2-2	TRBD2	CASSQDPREGRVGELFF	TGTGCCAGCAGCCAAGACCCGCGGGAGGGCCGTGTCGGGGAGCTGTTTTTT
few	14	TRBV5-1	TRBJ1-2	TRBD1	CASSIGGTADGYTF	TGCGCCAGCAGCATCGGCGGGACAGCCGATGGCTACACCTTC
-	16	TRBV5-1	TRBJ2-5	TRBD2	CASSARSGEIRETQYF	TGCGCCAGCAGCGCCCGGAGCGGGGAAATAAGGGAGACCCAGTACTTC
-	15	TRBV6-1	TRBJ1-6	-	CASSEFQGGNSPLHF	TGTGCCAGCAGTGAATTTCAGGGAGGTAATTCACCCCTCCACTTT
-	16	TRBV19	TRBJ2-1	TRBD2	CASTKTSGDSYNEQFF	TGTGCCAGTACTAAGACTAGCGGGGACTCCTACAATGAGCAGTTCTTC
-	15	TRBV5-1	TRBJ2-5	TRBD2	CASSPDGGGGETQYF	TGCGCCAGCAGCCCCGACGGGGGGGGCGGTGAGACCCAGTACTTC
-	16	TRBV5-1	TRBJ2-3	TRBD2	CASSLGLAALTDTQYF	TGCGCCAGCAGTTTGGGACTAGCGGCCCTCACAGATACGCAGTATTTT
-	17	TRBV28	TRBJ1-1	-	CASSLGPVGGGNTEAFF	TGTGCCAGCAGCCTAGGCCCCGTTGGGGGGGGGAACACTGAAGCTTTCTTT
few	16	TRBV5-1	TRBJ2-7	TRBD1	CASSLDGTVSSYEQYF	TGCGCCAGCAGCTTGGATGGGACAGTGAGCTCCTACGAGCAGTACTTC
-	16	TRBV28	TRBJ1-5	-	CVSSLFLAGSNQPQHF	TGTGTCAGCAGTTTATTTTTGGCAGGTAGCAATCAGCCCCAGCATTTT
-	16	TRBV10-1	TRBJ1-1	TRBD1	CASLRQGLLQNTEAFF	TGCGCCAGTCTGAGACAGGGGCTTTTGCAGAACACTGAAGCTTTCTTT
-	18	TRBV7-3	TRBJ2-2	TRBD2	CASSSLSGRVEDTGELFF	TGTGCCAGCAGCTCTCTTAGCGGGAGGGTAGAGGACACCGGGGAGCTGTTTTTT
-	17	TRBV11-2	TRBJ2-5	-	CASSPTSVGPAQETQYF	TGTGCCAGCAGCCCAACATCGGTGGGCCCAGCCCAAGAGACCCAGTACTTC
-	14	TRBV6-5	TRBJ2-2	-	CATDSGGDTGELFF	TGTGCCACAGATAGCGGAGGCGACACCGGGGAGCTGTTTTTT
-	17	TRBV10-1	TRBJ2-5	TRBD2	CASSKSSSGPLQETQYF	TGCGCCAGCAGTAAGTCTTCTAGCGGGCCCCTTCAAGAGACCCAGTACTTC
-	12	TRBV29-1	TRBJ2-5	-	CSGGRQKETQYF	TGCAGCGGTGGTCGACAGAAAGAGACCCAGTACTTC
-	13	TRBV28	TRBJ1-1	-	CASRIHGGTEAFF	TGTGCCAGCAGAATACACGGGGGCACTGAAGCTTTCTTT
-	15	TRBV9	TRBJ2-1	-	CASSVVDSAPSEQFF	TGTGCCAGCAGCGTAGTTGATAGCGCTCCAAGTGAGCAGTTCTTC
-	14	TRBV24-1	TRBJ1-2	-	CATSDQTGNYGYTF	TGTGCCACCAGTGATCAAACAGGGAACTATGGCTACACCTTC
few	12	TRBV19	TRBJ2-7	-	CASRGTSVEQYF	TGTGCCAGTAGGGGGACATCGGTCGAGCAGTACTTC
-	17	TRBV19	TRBJ1-5	-	CASSSSVARGYNQPQHF	TGTGCCAGTAGTAGTTCAGTCGCGAGGGGGTACAATCAGCCCCAGCATTTT